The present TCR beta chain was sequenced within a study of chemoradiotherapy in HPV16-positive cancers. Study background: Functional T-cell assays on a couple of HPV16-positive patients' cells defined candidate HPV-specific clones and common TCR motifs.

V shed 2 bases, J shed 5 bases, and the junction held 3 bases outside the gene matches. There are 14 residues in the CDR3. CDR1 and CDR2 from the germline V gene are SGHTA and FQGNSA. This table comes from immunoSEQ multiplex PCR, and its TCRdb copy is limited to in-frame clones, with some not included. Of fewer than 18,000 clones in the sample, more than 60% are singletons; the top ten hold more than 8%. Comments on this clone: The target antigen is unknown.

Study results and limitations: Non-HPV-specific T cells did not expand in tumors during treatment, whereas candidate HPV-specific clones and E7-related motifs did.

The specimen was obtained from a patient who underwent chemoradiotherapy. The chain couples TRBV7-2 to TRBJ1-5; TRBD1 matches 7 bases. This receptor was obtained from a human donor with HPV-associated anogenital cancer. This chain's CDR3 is CASSLWDSYQPQHF. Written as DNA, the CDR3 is TGTGCCAGCAGCTTATGGGACAGTTATCAGCCCCAGCATTTT.